The 17 T cell receptor beta chains below were found in one sample sequenced in a study of CXCR3-negative and CXCR3-positive naive CD8 T cells. The authors made the TRB cDNA libraries by 5' RACE using UMI labels. Following a re-call of the 5' RACE reads, TCRdb has one entry per CDR3 protein and lacks DNA. The sample has 43,000 or so distinct CDR3 sequences. Sequencing was carried out using memory CD8+ T cells from blood. The receptor source for this set is a human donor in good health. Some clones in this sample may be carry-over from other donors' samples.

CDR3 residues: CASSVESGITDTQYF. This chain connects TRBV9 to TRBJ2-3; TCRdb designates TRBD2, a call that cannot be tested without DNA. CDR3 length: 15 amino acids. Germline assignment: CDR1 SGDLS and CDR2 YYNGEE.

The chain employs TRBV2 and TRBJ2-7; TCRdb gives TRBD1 as the D gene, but with no DNA this cannot be confirmed. Germline CDR1 SNHLY, CDR2 FYNNEI. This CDR3 has 13 amino acids. CDR3 region: CASSERPVYEQYF.

The chain links TRBV7-9 to TRBJ2-5; TCRdb's D gene call, TRBD1, goes unchecked for lack of DNA. From germline, CDR1 is SEHNR and CDR2 FQNEAQ (reference sequence). This CDR3 is 16 amino acids long. The CDR3 here is CASSLVRGGRTETQYF.

This CDR3 reads CASSSPRDEQFF. The V call is TRBV28, the J call TRBJ2-1; TCRdb selects TRBD1, and the lack of DNA leaves this call unchecked. The CDR3 extends over 12 amino acids. The germline V gene has CDR1 MDHEN and CDR2 SYDVKM.

This CDR3 is CSVDAGSGYEQYF. J is TRBJ2-7 and V is TRBV29-1; without DNA, the TCRdb call of TRBD1 cannot be checked. The germline V gene encodes CDR1 SQVTM and CDR2 ANQGSEA. CDR3 length: 13 residues.

J is TRBJ1-2 and V is TRBV28; TCRdb's assignment of TRBD1 cannot be checked, as there is no DNA. This CDR3 has 13 amino acids. The germline gives CDR1 MDHEN, CDR2 SYDVKM. The CDR3 loop reads CASSDRPNYGYTF.

This chain connects TRBV4-2 to TRBJ2-3; the D call of TRBD2 rests on TCRdb alone, since no DNA is present to check it. CDR1 is LGHNA and CDR2 is YNFKEQ in the germline V gene. This CDR3 region has 17 residues. The CDR3 sequence: CASSQDRSGGASDTQYF.

The V and J genes are TRBV28 and TRBJ2-1; TCRdb names TRBD2, which stays unverified in the absence of DNA. Looked up from germline, CDR1 is MDHEN and CDR2 is SYDVKM. The CDR3 is made up of 13 amino acids. CDR3 loop: CASSLAGEDEQFF.

This chain uses TRBV6-5 with TRBJ2-7. Germline V lookup: CDR1 MNHEY, CDR2 SVGAGI. CDR3 size: 15 residues. This chain's CDR3 is CASSYLTGRSYEQYF.

The chain has TRBV27 and TRBJ2-1; TCRdb selects TRBD2, and the lack of DNA leaves this call unchecked. Germline V gene lookup returns CDR1 MNHEY and CDR2 SMNVEV (reference sequence). This CDR3 contains 15 residues. The CDR3: CASSSRLAVYNEQFF.

The chain combines TRBV9 with TRBJ1-2; the TRBD1 assignment by TCRdb is unverifiable without DNA. The CDR3 is 15 amino acids. Germline CDR1 is SGDLS and CDR2 is YYNGEE. CDR3 loop: CASSHLSGAAYGYTF.

This chain uses TRBV12-3 or TRBV12-4 with TRBJ1-1. This CDR3 is 11 amino acids long. CDR3 sequence reads: CASLRHTEAFF.

This chain connects TRBV20-1 to TRBJ2-1. The CDR3 contains 14 residues. CDR1 and CDR2 from the germline V gene are DFQATT and SNEGSKA (reference sequence). CDR3 protein: CSASNLGAYNEQFF.

This chain links TRBV4-3 with TRBJ2-4; TCRdb proposes TRBD1, but this gene call is untestable without DNA. Germline lookup yields CDR1 LGHNA and CDR2 YSLEER. The length of the CDR3 is 15 residues. CDR3 protein: CASSQEGTPGNIQYF.

The gene calls are TRBV10-3 and TRBJ1-3. The CDR3 runs to 13 residues. Germline CDR1 ENHRY, CDR2 SYGVKD. The CDR3 is CAISVGSGNTIYF.

The chain is built from TRBV11-2 and TRBJ1-1; the TRBD1 assignment by TCRdb is unverifiable without DNA. Per the germline V gene, CDR1 is SGHAT and CDR2 is FQNNGV. This CDR3 spans 15 amino acids. The CDR3 spells CASSLAAGENTEAFF.

The rearrangement joins TRBV20-1 to TRBJ2-5. The CDR3 contains 11 residues. Germline V gene data show CDR1 as DFQATT and CDR2 as SNEGSKA (reference sequence). CDR3 sequence reads: CSARDEETQYF.